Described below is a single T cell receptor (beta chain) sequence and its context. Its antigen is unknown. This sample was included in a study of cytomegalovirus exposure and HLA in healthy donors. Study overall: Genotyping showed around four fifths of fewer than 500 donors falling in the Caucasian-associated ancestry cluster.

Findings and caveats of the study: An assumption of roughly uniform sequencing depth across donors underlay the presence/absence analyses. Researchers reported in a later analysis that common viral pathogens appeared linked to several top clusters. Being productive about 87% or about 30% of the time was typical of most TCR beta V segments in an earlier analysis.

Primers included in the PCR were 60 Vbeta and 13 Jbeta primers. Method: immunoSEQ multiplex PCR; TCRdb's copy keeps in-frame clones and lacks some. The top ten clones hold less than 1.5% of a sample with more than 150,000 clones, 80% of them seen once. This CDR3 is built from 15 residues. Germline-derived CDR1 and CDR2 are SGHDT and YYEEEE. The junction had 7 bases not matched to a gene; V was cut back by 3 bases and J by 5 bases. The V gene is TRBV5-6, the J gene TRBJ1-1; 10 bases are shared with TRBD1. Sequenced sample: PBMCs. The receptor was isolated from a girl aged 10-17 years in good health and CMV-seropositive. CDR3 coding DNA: TGTGCCAGCAGCTACCCGGGACAGGGGTTTACTGAAGCTTTCTTT. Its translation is CASSYPGQGFTEAFF.